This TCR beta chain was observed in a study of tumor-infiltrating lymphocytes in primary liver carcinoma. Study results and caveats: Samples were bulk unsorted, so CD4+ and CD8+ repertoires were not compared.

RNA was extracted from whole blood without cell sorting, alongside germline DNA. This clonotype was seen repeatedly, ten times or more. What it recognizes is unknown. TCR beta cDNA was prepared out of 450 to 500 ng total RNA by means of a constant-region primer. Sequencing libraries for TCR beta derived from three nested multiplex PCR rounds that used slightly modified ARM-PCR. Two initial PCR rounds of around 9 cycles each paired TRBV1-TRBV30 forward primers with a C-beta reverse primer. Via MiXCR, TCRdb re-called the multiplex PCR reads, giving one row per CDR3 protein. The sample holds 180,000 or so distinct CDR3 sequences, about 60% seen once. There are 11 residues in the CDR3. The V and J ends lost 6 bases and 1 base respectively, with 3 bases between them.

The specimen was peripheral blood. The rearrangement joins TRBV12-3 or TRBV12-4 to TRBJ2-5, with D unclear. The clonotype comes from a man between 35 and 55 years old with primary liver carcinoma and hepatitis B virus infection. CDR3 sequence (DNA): TGTGCCAGCAGCTTCCAAGAGACCCAGTACTTC. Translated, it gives CASSFQETQYF.